The 19 T cell receptor beta chains below were found in one sample sequenced in a study of CD8 T cells in Susac syndrome. With random hexamers, reverse transcription was performed on roughly 0.5 to 1 ug of RNA. TCRdb called the immunoSEQ multiplex PCR reads again in MiXCR, with one record for every CDR3 protein. The sample lists approximately 100,000 distinct CDR3 sequences, 85% to 95% seen once, with roughly 0.12% in the top ten. The specimen sequenced was CD8+ T cells from PBMCs. Every receptor here comes from a human donor in good health.

The V call is TRBV2, the J call TRBJ2-3; the match to TRBD2 covers 7 bases. Looked up from germline, CDR1 is SNHLY and CDR2 is FYNNEI. This CDR3 contains 14 residues. The ends lost 6 bases at V and 2 bases at J; junction bases unmatched: 5. Written as DNA, the CDR3 is TGTGCCAGCAGCGGGAGCGGGATCACAGATACGCAGTATTTT. It yields the protein CASSGSGITDTQYF.

The table lists this clonotype with a count of one. The chain carries TRBV7-2 and TRBJ1-3; D is ambiguous. CDR3 length: 14 amino acids. The V end lost 4 bases, the J end lost 0 bases, and 7 bases lay between the germline ends. The germline gives CDR1 SGHTA, CDR2 FQGNSA. CDR3 sequence: CASSYFSSGNTIYF. The CDR3, as DNA: TGTGCCAGCAGCTACTTTAGCTCTGGAAACACCATATATTTT.

V is TRBV7-2 and J is TRBJ2-2; D not resolved. V was pared by 5 bases and J by 0 bases, with 10 bases between. This CDR3 has 15 amino acids. Germline-derived CDR1 and CDR2 are SGHTA and FQGNSA. The CDR3 loop reads CASSAAPTNTGELFF. The CDR3 DNA follows: TGTGCCAGCAGCGCAGCGCCGACGAACACCGGGGAGCTGTTTTTT.

The chain has TRBV27 and TRBJ2-1, with TRBD2 as a possible D gene (6 bases). The CDR3 runs 14 residues. Germline V CDR1 and CDR2: MNHEY, SMNVEV (reference sequence). The V end was cut by 0 bases, the J end by 6 bases, with 9 bases between. The CDR3 loop reads CASSLSAGSNEQFF. As DNA, the CDR3 is TGTGCCAGCAGTTTATCGGCCGGGAGCAATGAGCAGTTCTTC.

This clonotype was seen a single time. The CDR3 region is CASSPRAGTSYEQYF. Written as DNA, the CDR3 is TGTGCCAGCAGCCCCCGGGCAGGCACGTCCTACGAGCAGTACTTC. This chain joins TRBV3-1 and TRBJ2-7; D remains unclear. Trimming cost V 4 bases and J 1 base, with 14 bases left between them. The CDR3 totals 15 residues. Germline CDR1 LGHDT, CDR2 YNNKEL (reference sequence).

This clonotype was seen once. The chain recombines TRBV7-2 with TRBJ2-3; D may be TRBD2 (7 bases). The germline gives CDR1 SGHTA, CDR2 FQGNSA. Deletions cut 10 bases from V and 0 bases from J, with 17 bases between. This CDR3 comprises 15 residues. For the CDR3, the DNA is TGTGCCACCTCTATGGGGGGGCCTAGCACAGATACGCAGTATTTT. It translates to CATSMGGPSTDTQYF.

CDR3 region: CASSWTSGTGELFF. CDR3 nucleotides: TGTGCCAGCAGTTGGACTAGCGGGACCGGGGAGCTGTTTTTT. This chain uses TRBV27 with TRBJ2-2, with 11 bases fitting TRBD2. This CDR3 has 14 amino acids. Germline lookup yields CDR1 MNHEY and CDR2 SMNVEV (reference sequence). The junction had 0 bases not matched to a gene; V was cut back by 4 bases and J by 5 bases.

The chain has TRBV12-3 or TRBV12-4 and TRBJ2-2; TRBD1 is a possible D gene (6 bases). The CDR3 sequence is 14 residues long. Trimming shortened V by 10 bases and J by 3 bases, and 15 bases separated the two germline ends. Here the CDR3 reads CAIGQPSHTGELFF. CDR3 nucleotide sequence: TGTGCCATAGGACAGCCGTCCCACACCGGGGAGCTGTTTTTT.

The chain has TRBV7-2 and TRBJ1-3; 8 bases are a match to TRBD1. Germline V gene lookup returns CDR1 SGHTA and CDR2 FQGNSA. The CDR3 has 16 amino acids. J lost 3 bases, V lost 2 bases, and 6 bases had no gene match. The CDR3 DNA sequence: TGTGCCAGCAGCTTACGCAGGGGGCCATTTGGAAACACCATATATTTT. This sequence encodes CASSLRRGPFGNTIYF. The full variable domain, in which reference TRBV7-2 and TRBJ1-3 provide the parts outside the CDR3, is GAGVSQSPSNKVTEKGKDVELRCDPISGHTALYWYRQSLGQGLEFLIYFQGNSAPDKSGLPSDRFSAERTGGSVSTLTIQRTQQEDSAVYLCASSLRRGPFGNTIYFGEGSWLTVV.

The chain recombines TRBV5-4 with TRBJ2-7; 8 bases align to TRBD2. Germline lookup yields CDR1 SGHNT and CDR2 YYREEE (reference sequence). The CDR3 is 16 residues long. J gave up 2 bases and V 1 base, and 8 bases lay outside the gene matches. The CDR3 loop is CASSLRLAGRTYEQYF. Written as DNA, the CDR3 is TGTGCCAGCAGCTTGAGGCTAGCGGGTAGAACCTACGAGCAGTACTTC.

The V gene is TRBV6-5, the J gene TRBJ2-7, with D possibly TRBD1 on 5 matching bases. The germline V and J ends were trimmed by 11 bases and 2 bases, with 16 bases remaining between them. The CDR3 is made up of 13 amino acids. Germline CDR1 and CDR2: MNHEY and SVGAGI. CDR3 nucleotides: TGTGCCTCCAAAGCAGGGATCCCCTACGAGCAGTACTTC. It codes for CASKAGIPYEQYF.

The gene calls are TRBV6-2 or TRBV6-3 and TRBJ2-1, with D perhaps matching TRBD1 or TRBD2 (5 bases each). The ends were cut back, 1 base at V and 8 bases at J, with 18 bases in the middle. Per germline, CDR1 MNHEY and CDR2 SVGEGT. The CDR3 spans 16 residues. In DNA form, the CDR3 reads TGTGCCAGCAGTTACTTCCGGGACCTAGGGTTCGATGAGCAGTTCTTC. It is translated as CASSYFRDLGFDEQFF.

V is TRBV29-1 and J is TRBJ1-2; D unclear. V was clipped by 7 bases and J by 2 bases, with 17 bases between them. In germline, CDR1 is SQVTM, CDR2 ANQGSEA. This CDR3 spans 14 amino acids. In DNA, the CDR3 is TGCAGCGCGCTCTTTTTTCAGAGGAACTATGGCTACACCTTC. Its protein product is CSALFFQRNYGYTF.

The chain recombines TRBV28 with TRBJ1-2; TRBD1 aligns across 10 bases. V shed 5 bases and J 0 bases; nucleotides not matched to a gene: 9. Per the germline V gene, CDR1 is MDHEN and CDR2 is SYDVKM. This CDR3 spans 17 amino acids. CDR3 in DNA: TGTGCCAGCAGTCCGCCGGGACAGGGGAGCGCTAACTATGGCTACACCTTC. The encoded protein is CASSPPGQGSANYGYTF.

The rearrangement uses TRBV6-4 and TRBJ2-2, with D unresolved. Germline V gene lookup returns CDR1 MRHNA and CDR2 SNTAGT. Trimming cost V 3 bases and J 2 bases, with 4 bases left between them. The CDR3 consists of 13 residues. CDR3 protein: CASSDVNTGELFF. The CDR3 bases are TGTGCCAGCAGTGATGTAAACACCGGGGAGCTGTTTTTT.

V usage is TRBV14 and J usage is TRBJ2-6; 8 positions agree with TRBD1. The J segment lost 0 bases and the V segment lost 3 bases, leaving 7 bases of the junction unmatched. Per germline, CDR1 SGHDN and CDR2 FVKESK. The CDR3 is made up of 18 amino acids. CDR3 bases: TGTGCCAGCAGCCATCAAGGGACAGGAGACTCTGGGGCCAACGTCCTGACTTTC. Protein product: CASSHQGTGDSGANVLTF.

In this sample, this clonotype turned up a few times. The chain couples TRBV7-2 to TRBJ2-7; D possibly corresponds to TRBD2 (6 bases). The CDR3 contains 13 residues. Germline CDR1 is SGHTA and CDR2 is FQGNSA. Deletions cut 1 base from V and 6 bases from J, with 10 bases between. DNA for the CDR3: TGTGCCAGCAGCTTAGAATGGGGAGGCGAGCAGTACTTC. It codes for CASSLEWGGEQYF.

The chain recombines TRBV25-1 with TRBJ2-1; 9 nucleotides line up with TRBD1. Germline V gene sequence: CDR1 MGHDK, CDR2 SYGVNS. J was trimmed by 8 bases and V by 5 bases; bases with no gene match: 13. The CDR3 covers 16 residues. CDR3 protein: CASSRTGQGHQYEQFF. CDR3 sequence (DNA): TGTGCCAGCAGTCGAACGGGACAGGGCCATCAGTATGAGCAGTTCTTC. The full variable domain, completed using reference TRBV25-1 and TRBJ2-1, is EADIYQTPRYLVIGTGKKITLECSQTMGHDKMYWYQQDPGMELHLIHYSYGVNSTEKGDLSSESTVSRIRTEHFPLTLESARPSHTSQYLCASSRTGQGHQYEQFFGPGTRLTVL.

CDR3 sequence: CATRLAVHNEQFF. The DNA for the CDR3 is TGTGCCACCCGACTAGCGGTTCACAATGAGCAGTTCTTC. The chain is built from TRBV6-5 and TRBJ2-1; 9 nucleotides line up with TRBD2. With V trimmed by 10 bases and J by 5 bases, 6 bases remained unmatched. This CDR3 spans 13 amino acids. CDR1 is MNHEY, CDR2 SVGAGI, per germline.